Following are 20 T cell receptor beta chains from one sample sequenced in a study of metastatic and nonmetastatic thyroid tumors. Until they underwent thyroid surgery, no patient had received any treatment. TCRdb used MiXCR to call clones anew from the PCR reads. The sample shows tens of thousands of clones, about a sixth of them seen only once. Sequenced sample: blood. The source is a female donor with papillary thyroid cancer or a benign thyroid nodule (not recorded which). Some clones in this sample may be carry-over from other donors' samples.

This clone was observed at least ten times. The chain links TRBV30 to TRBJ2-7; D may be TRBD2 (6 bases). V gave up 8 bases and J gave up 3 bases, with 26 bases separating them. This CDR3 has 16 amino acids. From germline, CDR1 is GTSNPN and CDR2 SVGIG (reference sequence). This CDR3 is CAGSLGGAGLDYEQYF. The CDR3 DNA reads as TGTGCCGGATCTCTGGGGGGAGCTGGGTTGGACTACGAGCAGTACTTC.

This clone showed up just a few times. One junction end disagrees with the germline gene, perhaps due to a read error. The chain's CDR3 is CTSSNLDHNEQFF. The CDR3 nucleotides read TGTACCAGCAGCAATCTAGACCACAATGAGCAGTTCTTC. The rearrangement uses TRBV12-3 or TRBV12-4 and TRBJ2-1; D call uncertain. This CDR3 has 13 amino acids.

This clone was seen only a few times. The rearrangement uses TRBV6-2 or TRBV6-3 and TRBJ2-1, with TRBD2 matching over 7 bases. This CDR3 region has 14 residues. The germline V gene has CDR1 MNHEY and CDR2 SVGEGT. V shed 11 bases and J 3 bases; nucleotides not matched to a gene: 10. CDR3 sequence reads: CAGGVGGGYNEQFF. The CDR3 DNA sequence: TGTGCCGGGGGGGTGGGAGGCGGCTACAATGAGCAGTTCTTC.

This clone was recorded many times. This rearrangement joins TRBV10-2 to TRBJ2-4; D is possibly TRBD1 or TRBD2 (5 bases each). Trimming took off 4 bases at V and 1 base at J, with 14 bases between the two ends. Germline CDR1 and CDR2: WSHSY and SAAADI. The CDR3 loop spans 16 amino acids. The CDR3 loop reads CASSGRQGLAKNIQYF. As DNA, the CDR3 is TGCGCCAGCAGTGGGAGGCAGGGCCTGGCCAAAAACATTCAGTACTTC.

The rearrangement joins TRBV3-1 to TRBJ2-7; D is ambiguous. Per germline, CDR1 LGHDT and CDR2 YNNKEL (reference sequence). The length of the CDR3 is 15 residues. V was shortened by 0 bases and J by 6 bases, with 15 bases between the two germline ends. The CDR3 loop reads CASSQDLGSTGEQYF. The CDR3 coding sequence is TGTGCCAGCAGCCAAGATCTCGGATCTACCGGCGAGCAGTACTTC.

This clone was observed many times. Written as DNA, the CDR3 is TGCGCCAGCAGCTTATTGGGGGCCTCCTACAATGAGCAGTTCTTC. Protein product: CASSLLGASYNEQFF. The chain recombines TRBV5-1 with TRBJ2-1; maybe TRBD1 (6 bases). Trimming took 2 bases from V and 0 from J, leaving 9 bases between them. The germline V gene has CDR1 SGHRS and CDR2 YFSETQ. CDR3 length equals 15 residues.

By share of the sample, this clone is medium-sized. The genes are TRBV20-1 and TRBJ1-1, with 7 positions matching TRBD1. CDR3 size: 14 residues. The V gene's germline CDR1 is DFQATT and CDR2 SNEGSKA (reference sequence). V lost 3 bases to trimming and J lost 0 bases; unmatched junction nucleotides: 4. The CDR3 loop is CSARPGGLNTEAFF. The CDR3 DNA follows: TGCAGTGCTAGGCCAGGGGGACTGAACACTGAAGCTTTCTTT.

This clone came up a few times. The CDR3 spells CASRSVGFKFYGYTF. The CDR3 region has the DNA TGTGCCAGCAGGAGCGTAGGGTTCAAGTTTTATGGCTACACCTTC. The chain uses TRBV28 and TRBJ1-2; D is uncertain. Germline CDR1 and CDR2: MDHEN and SYDVKM. The CDR3 covers 15 residues. Trimming stripped 6 bases from V and 5 bases from J, with 19 bases between.

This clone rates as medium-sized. The CDR3, as DNA: TGCAGTGCTAGTCAACCCGGACAGGTGGGGTCTGGCTACACCTTC. Its protein product is CSASQPGQVGSGYTF. The rearrangement links TRBV20-1 to TRBJ1-2; 7 bases map to TRBD1. The CDR3 consists of 15 residues. The germline CDR1 and CDR2 sequences are DFQATT and SNEGSKA (reference sequence). Unmatched junction bases numbered 14, after V lost 3 bases and J lost 7 bases.

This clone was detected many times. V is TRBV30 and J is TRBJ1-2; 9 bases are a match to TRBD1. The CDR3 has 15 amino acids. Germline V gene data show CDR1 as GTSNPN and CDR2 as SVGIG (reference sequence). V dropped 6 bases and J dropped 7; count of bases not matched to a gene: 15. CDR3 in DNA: TGTGCCTGCCTACATTCACAGGGGGCGCCTGGTGGCTACACCTTC. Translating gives CACLHSQGAPGGYTF.

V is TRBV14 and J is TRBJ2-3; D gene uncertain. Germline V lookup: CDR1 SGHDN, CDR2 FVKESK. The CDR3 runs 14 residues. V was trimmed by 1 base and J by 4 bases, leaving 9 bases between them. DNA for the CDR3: TGTGCCAGCAGCCAAGTAGGTTTCGCAGATACGCAGTATTTT. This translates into CASSQVGFADTQYF.

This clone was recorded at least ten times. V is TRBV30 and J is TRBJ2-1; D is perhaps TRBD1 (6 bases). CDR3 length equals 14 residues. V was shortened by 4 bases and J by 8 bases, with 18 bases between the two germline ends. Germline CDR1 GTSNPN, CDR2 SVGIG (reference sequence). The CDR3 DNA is TGTGCCTGGAACAGGGACCTCCCTCTGGATGAGCAGTTCTTC. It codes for CAWNRDLPLDEQFF.

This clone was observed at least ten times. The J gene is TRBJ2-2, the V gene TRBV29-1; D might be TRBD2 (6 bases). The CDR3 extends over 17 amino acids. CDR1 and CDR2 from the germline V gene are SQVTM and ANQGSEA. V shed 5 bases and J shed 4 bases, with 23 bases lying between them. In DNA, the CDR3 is TGCAGCGTTTCTTCGGGAGAGAATTTTTTACGCACCGGGGAGCTGTTTTTT. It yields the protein CSVSSGENFLRTGELFF.

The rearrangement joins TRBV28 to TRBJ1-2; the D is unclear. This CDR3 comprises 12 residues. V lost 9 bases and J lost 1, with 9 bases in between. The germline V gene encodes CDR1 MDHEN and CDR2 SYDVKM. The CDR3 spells CASWVVNYGYTF. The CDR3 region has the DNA TGTGCCAGTTGGGTGGTTAACTATGGCTACACCTTC.

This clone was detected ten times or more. CDR3 DNA sequence: TGCAGCGTTACACCGGGACAGGGGTACTACGAGCAGTACTTC. Its translation: CSVTPGQGYYEQYF. This chain uses TRBV29-1 with TRBJ2-7, with TRBD1 matching 10 bases. Losses at the gene ends were 5 bases for V and 3 bases for J; bases not matched to a gene: 7. From germline, CDR1 is SQVTM and CDR2 ANQGSEA. This CDR3 region has 14 residues.

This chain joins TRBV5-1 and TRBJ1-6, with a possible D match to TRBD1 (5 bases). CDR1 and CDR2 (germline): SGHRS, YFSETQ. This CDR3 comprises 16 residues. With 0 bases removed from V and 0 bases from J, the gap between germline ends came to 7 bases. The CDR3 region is CASSLGQYSYNSPLHF. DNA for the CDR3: TGCGCCAGCAGCTTGGGACAGTACTCCTATAATTCACCCCTCCACTTT. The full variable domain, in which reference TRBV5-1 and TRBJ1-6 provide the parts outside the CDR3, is KAGVTQTPRYLIKTRGQQVTLSCSPISGHRSVSWYQQTPGQGLQFLFEYFSETQRNKGNFPGRFSGRQFSNSRSEMNVSTLELGDSALYLCASSLGQYSYNSPLHFGNGTRLTVT.

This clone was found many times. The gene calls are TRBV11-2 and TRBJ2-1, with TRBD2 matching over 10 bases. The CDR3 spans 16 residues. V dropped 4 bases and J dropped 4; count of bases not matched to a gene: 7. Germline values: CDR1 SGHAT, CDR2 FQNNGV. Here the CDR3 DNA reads TGTGCCAGCAGCTCCGTAGCGGGGGGTTTATACAATGAGCAGTTCTTC. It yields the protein CASSSVAGGLYNEQFF.

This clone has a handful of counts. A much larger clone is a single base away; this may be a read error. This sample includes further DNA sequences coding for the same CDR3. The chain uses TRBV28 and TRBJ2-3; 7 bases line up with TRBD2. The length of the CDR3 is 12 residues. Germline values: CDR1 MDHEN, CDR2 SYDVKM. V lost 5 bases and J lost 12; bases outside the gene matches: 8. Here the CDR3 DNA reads TGTGCCAGCAGTCCTGGGAGGGTTACACAGTATTTT. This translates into CASSPGRVTQYF. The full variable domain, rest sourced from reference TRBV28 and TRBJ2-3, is DVKVTQSSRYLVKRTGEKVFLECVQDMDHENMFWYRQDPGLGLRLIYFSYDVKMKEKGDIPEGYSVSREKKERFSLILESASTNQTSMYLCASSPGRVTQYFGPGTRLTVL.

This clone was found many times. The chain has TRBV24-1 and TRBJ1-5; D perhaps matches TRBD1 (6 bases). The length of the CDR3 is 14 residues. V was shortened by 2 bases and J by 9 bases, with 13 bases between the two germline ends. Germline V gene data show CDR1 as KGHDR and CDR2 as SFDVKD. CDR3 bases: TGTGCCACCAGTGATTCAGGGGACCTCCGGCCCCAGCATTTT. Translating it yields CATSDSGDLRPQHF.

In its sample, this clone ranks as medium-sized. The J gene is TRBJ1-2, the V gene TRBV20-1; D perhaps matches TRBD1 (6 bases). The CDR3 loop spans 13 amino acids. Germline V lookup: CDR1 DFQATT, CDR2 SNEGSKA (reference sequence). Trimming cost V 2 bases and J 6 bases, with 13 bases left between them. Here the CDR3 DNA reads TGCAGTGCTAGAAGCGGGGGGCAAGATGGCTACACCTTC. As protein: CSARSGGQDGYTF.